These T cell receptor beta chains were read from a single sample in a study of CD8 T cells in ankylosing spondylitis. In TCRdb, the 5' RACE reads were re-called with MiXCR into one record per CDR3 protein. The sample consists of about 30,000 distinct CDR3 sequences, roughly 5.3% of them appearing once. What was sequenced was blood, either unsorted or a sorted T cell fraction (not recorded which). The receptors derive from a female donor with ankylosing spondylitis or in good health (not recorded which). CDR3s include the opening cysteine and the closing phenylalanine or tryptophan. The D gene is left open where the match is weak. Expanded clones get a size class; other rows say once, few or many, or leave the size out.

CASSVRTGETQYF	TGTGCCAGCAGCGTCAGGACGGGGGAGACCCAGTACTTC	.	TRBJ2-5	TRBV9	.
CASSVLGLDNEQFF	TGTGCCAGCAGCGTCCTCGGACTTGACAATGAGCAGTTCTTC	many	TRBJ2-1	TRBV9	.
CASSVRTGGQETQYF	TGTGCCAGCAGCGTAAGGACAGGGGGCCAAGAGACCCAGTACTTC	many	TRBJ2-5	TRBV9	TRBD1
CASSSRQGGTEAFF	TGTGCCAGCAGCTCACGACAGGGAGGGACTGAAGCTTTCTTT	medium-sized	TRBJ1-1	TRBV9	TRBD1
CASSVGGRAYNEQFF	TGTGCCAGCAGCGTGGGCGGGAGGGCCTACAATGAGCAGTTCTTC	few	TRBJ2-1	TRBV9	TRBD2
CASSAGTSGGVTDTQYF	TGTGCCAGCAGCGCTGGGACTAGCGGGGGGGTCACAGATACGCAGTATTTT	.	TRBJ2-3	TRBV9	TRBD2
CASSVEGGAGELFF	TGTGCCAGCAGCGTAGAGGGGGGAGCCGGGGAGCTGTTTTTT	many	TRBJ2-2	TRBV9	.
CASSGLANTGELFF	TGTGCCAGCAGCGGACTAGCGAACACCGGGGAGCTGTTTTTT	many	TRBJ2-2	TRBV9	.
CASSVDRLAGGDEQYF	TGTGCCAGCAGCGTAGACCGACTAGCGGGGGGGGACGAGCAGTACTTC	many	TRBJ2-7	TRBV9	TRBD2
CASSVSLGLVSHTQYF	TGTGCCAGCAGCGTCTCCCTTGGACTCGTGTCACATACGCAGTATTTT	many	TRBJ2-3	TRBV9	.
CASSVSIQETQYF	TGTGCCAGCAGCGTATCTATACAAGAGACCCAGTACTTC	.	TRBJ2-5	TRBV9	.
CASSGSKDTQYF	TGTGCCAGCAGCGGGAGCAAAGATACGCAGTATTTT	many	TRBJ2-3	TRBV9	.
CASSVDQGSTDTQYF	TGTGCCAGCAGCGTAGATCAGGGGAGCACAGATACGCAGTATTTT	many	TRBJ2-3	TRBV9	.
CASSENGGSYNEQFF	TGTGCCAGCAGCGAAAACGGGGGATCCTACAATGAGCAGTTCTTC	many	TRBJ2-1	TRBV9	.
CASSLTTGGPNYGYTF	TGTGCCAGCAGCCTGACGACAGGGGGCCCTAACTATGGCTACACCTTC	many	TRBJ1-2	TRBV9	TRBD1
CASSSSTRGGNEQFF	TGTGCCAGCAGCTCTAGTACCAGGGGAGGGAATGAGCAGTTCTTC	many	TRBJ2-1	TRBV9	.
CASSIYRAGANVLTF	TGTGCCAGCAGCATCTACAGGGCTGGGGCCAACGTCCTGACTTTC	many	TRBJ2-6	TRBV9	.
CASSVDRGGTQYF	TGTGCCAGCAGCGTTGACAGGGGAGGGACCCAGTACTTC	many	TRBJ2-5	TRBV9	TRBD1
CASSVVGAPEAFF	TGTGCCAGCAGCGTAGTTGGGGCGCCTGAAGCTTTCTTT	medium-sized	TRBJ1-1	TRBV9	.
CASSVSGTSGYYEQYF	TGTGCCAGCAGCGTATCCGGGACTAGCGGGTATTACGAGCAGTACTTC	many	TRBJ2-7	TRBV9	TRBD2
CASSVEAGGNGYTF	TGTGCCAGCAGCGTAGAGGCAGGGGGAAATGGCTACACCTTC	many	TRBJ1-2	TRBV9	TRBD1
CASSHTSGGSNEQFF	TGTGCCAGCAGCCATACTAGCGGGGGGAGCAATGAGCAGTTCTTC	many	TRBJ2-1	TRBV9	TRBD2
CASQPLQGPYGYTF	TGTGCCAGTCAACCTCTACAAGGACCCTATGGCTACACCTTC	many	TRBJ1-2	TRBV9	.
CASSPAFEADTQYF	TGTGCCAGCAGCCCCGCTTTCGAAGCCGATACGCAGTATTTT	.	TRBJ2-3	TRBV9	.
CASSVDPQENTEAFF	TGTGCCAGCAGCGTAGACCCTCAGGAGAACACTGAAGCTTTCTTT	medium-sized	TRBJ1-1	TRBV9	.
CASSVGIGRTDTQYF	TGTGCCAGCAGCGTAGGAATCGGGAGGACAGATACGCAGTATTTT	many	TRBJ2-3	TRBV9	TRBD2
CASSPHEAQQFF	TGTGCCAGCAGCCCCCACGAAGCCCAGCAGTTCTTC	many	TRBJ2-1	TRBV9	.
CASSSDPSPGPQHF	TGTGCCAGCAGCTCAGACCCGTCACCGGGGCCCCAGCATTTT	many	TRBJ1-5	TRBV9	.
CASSPAGRMNKNIQYF	TGTGCCAGCAGCCCAGCAGGGCGGATGAACAAAAACATTCAGTACTTC	many	TRBJ2-4	TRBV9	.
CASSVQSRGTDTQYF	TGTGCCAGCAGCGTCCAGTCCCGGGGGACAGATACGCAGTATTTT	.	TRBJ2-3	TRBV9	.
CASSVGSRGRTLEQYF	TGTGCCAGCAGCGTTGGTTCGAGGGGGAGAACCCTCGAGCAGTACTTC	.	TRBJ2-7	TRBV9	.
CASNPGQGQETQYF	TGTGCCAGCAACCCGGGACAGGGGCAAGAGACCCAGTACTTC	.	TRBJ2-5	TRBV9	TRBD1
CASSVESVGGRELFF	TGTGCCAGCAGCGTAGAATCGGTCGGGGGCCGGGAGCTGTTTTTT	many	TRBJ2-2	TRBV9	.
CASSVAVASTQYF	TGTGCCAGCAGCGTAGCTGTGGCTAGCACGCAGTATTTT	few	TRBJ2-3	TRBV9	.
CASSVEWGEQFF	TGTGCCAGCAGCGTAGAGTGGGGTGAGCAGTTCTTC	many	TRBJ2-1	TRBV9	.
CASSVPGGYTF	TGTGCCAGCAGCGTGCCCGGGGGCTACACCTTC	medium-sized	TRBJ1-2	TRBV9	.
CASSVAGYGSYNEQFF	TGTGCCAGCAGCGTAGCGGGGTACGGTTCCTACAATGAGCAGTTCTTC	few	TRBJ2-1	TRBV9	.
CASSVGPNNSPLHF	TGTGCCAGCAGCGTAGGCCCCAATAATTCACCCCTCCACTTT	few	TRBJ1-6	TRBV9	.
CASSVVAAGGMDTQYF	TGTGCCAGCAGCGTAGTAGCAGCGGGCGGGATGGATACGCAGTATTTT	many	TRBJ2-3	TRBV9	.
CASSVEGTRSSYNEQFF	TGTGCCAGCAGCGTCGAGGGTACAAGGAGCTCCTACAATGAGCAGTTCTTC	many	TRBJ2-1	TRBV9	.
CASSVASSETQYF	TGTGCCAGCAGCGTAGCTAGTTCGGAGACCCAGTACTTC	few	TRBJ2-5	TRBV9	.
CASSATGSRDEKLFF	TGTGCCAGCAGCGCCACAGGGTCGAGGGATGAAAAACTGTTTTTT	many	TRBJ1-4	TRBV9	.
CASSEGVQGETQYF	TGTGCCAGCAGCGAGGGGGTCCAGGGGGAGACCCAGTACTTC	.	TRBJ2-5	TRBV9	.
CASSVEFGGAGETQYF	TGTGCCAGCAGCGTAGAATTCGGGGGGGCCGGGGAGACCCAGTACTTC	few	TRBJ2-5	TRBV9	TRBD2
CASSVAHSGANVLTF	TGTGCCAGCAGCGTAGCGCACTCTGGGGCCAACGTCCTGACTTTC	many	TRBJ2-6	TRBV9	.
CASSVHGTGATNEKLFF	TGTGCCAGCAGCGTCCACGGGACAGGAGCAACTAATGAAAAACTGTTTTTT	many	TRBJ1-4	TRBV9	TRBD1
CASSVAPSGNTYEQYF	TGTGCCAGCAGCGTAGCCCCCAGCGGAAATACCTACGAGCAGTACTTC	medium-sized	TRBJ2-7	TRBV9	.
CASSVGPTYYNEQFF	TGTGCCAGCAGCGTAGGGCCTACCTACTACAATGAGCAGTTCTTC	.	TRBJ2-1	TRBV9	.
CASSVNGQPPSEQYF	TGCGCCAGCAGTGTTAACGGACAGCCGCCCTCCGAGCAGTACTTC	many	TRBJ2-7	TRBV10-2	.
CTSSVLRTLSAGELFF	TGTACCAGCAGCGTCCTTAGGACCCTTTCGGCCGGGGAGCTGTTTTTT	.	TRBJ2-2	TRBV9	.
CASSVDPGGENIQYF	TGTGCCAGCAGCGTAGATCCAGGGGGGGAAAACATTCAGTACTTC	many	TRBJ2-4	TRBV9	.
CASSVGGQGLGEQYF	TGTGCCAGCAGCGTAGGTGGACAGGGTTTGGGGGAGCAGTACTTC	many	TRBJ2-7	TRBV9	TRBD1
CASSNRQGPVGAHTQYF	TGTGCCAGCAGCAATAGACAGGGGCCAGTAGGAGCACATACGCAGTATTTT	many	TRBJ2-3	TRBV9	TRBD1
CASSPQTGFYNEQFF	TGTGCCAGCAGCCCGCAGACGGGGTTCTACAATGAGCAGTTCTTC	many	TRBJ2-1	TRBV9	.
CASSVGSGDTGELFF	TGTGCCAGCAGCGTAGGCTCGGGGGACACCGGGGAGCTGTTTTTT	few	TRBJ2-2	TRBV9	.
CASSPGQGYNEQFF	TGTGCCAGCAGCCCAGGACAGGGGTACAATGAGCAGTTCTTC	many	TRBJ2-1	TRBV9	TRBD1
CASSVDSRSYEQYF	TGTGCCAGCAGCGTCGACAGTCGTTCCTACGAGCAGTACTTC	medium-sized	TRBJ2-7	TRBV9	.
CASAVGLGGYTF	TGTGCCAGCGCGGTCGGCTTGGGTGGCTACACCTTC	many	TRBJ1-2	TRBV9	.
CASSVAPAGANTGELFF	TGTGCCAGCAGCGTAGCTCCCGCGGGGGCGAACACCGGGGAGCTGTTTTTT	many	TRBJ2-2	TRBV9	TRBD2
CASSVGTAATLHF	TGTGCCAGCAGCGTAGGAACGGCTGCCACCCTCCACTTT	many	TRBJ1-6	TRBV9	.